The 27 T cell receptor beta chains below were found in one sample sequenced in a study of shared clonotypes between healthy human individuals. The naive CD8 subset, CD45RO-negative cells positively selected for CCR7, excluded terminally differentiated effector memory CD45RA+ cells. Repertoires were generated with immunoSEQ multiplex PCR, while TCRdb's copy carries only in-frame clones and drops some. The data hold about 700,000 clones, with under 95% observed a single time. Sequencing used naive CD8+ T cells sorted from blood. All receptors derive from a man aged 25-45 years in good health.

A few counts support this clone. The rearrangement links TRBV13 to TRBJ1-2, with D possibly matching TRBD1 (6 bases). The length of the CDR3 is 15 residues. Germline CDR1 and CDR2: PRHDT and FYEKMQ (reference sequence). Deletions cut 0 bases from V and 12 bases from J, with 20 bases between. The CDR3 DNA follows: TGTGCCAGCAGCTTAGGCCATAATAACAGGGTAGAAAACACCTTC. Amino acid sequence: CASSLGHNNRVENTF. The complete variable domain, with remaining parts taken from reference TRBV13 and TRBJ1-2, reads AAGVIQSPRHLIKEKRETATLKCYPIPRHDTVYWYQQGPGQDPQFLISFYEKMQSDKGSIPDRFSAQQFSDYHSELNMSSLELGDSALYFCASSLGHNNRVENTFGSGTRLTVV.

The chain couples TRBV7-6 to TRBJ2-2; maybe TRBD2 (6 bases). Germline V gene data show CDR1 as SGHVS and CDR2 as FNYEAQ. The CDR3 has 16 amino acids. V was trimmed by 8 bases and J by 0 bases, leaving 16 bases between them. The CDR3, as DNA: TGTGCCAGCTCCGCTAGCGTCAACCCGAACACCGGGGAGCTGTTTTTT. Its protein is CASSASVNPNTGELFF.

This chain connects TRBV4-3 to TRBJ2-5; D may be TRBD2 (5 bases). Germline V gene sequence: CDR1 LGHNA, CDR2 YSLEER. The CDR3 covers 16 residues. The V gene lost 0 bases and the J gene lost 0 bases, with 11 bases spanning the gap. The CDR3 DNA sequence: TGCGCCAGCAGCCAAGAACACGGGGAGTACCAAGAGACCCAGTACTTC. Translating gives CASSQEHGEYQETQYF.

This rearrangement joins TRBV29-1 to TRBJ2-7, with D possibly matching TRBD1 (6 bases). This CDR3 comprises 13 residues. V was shortened by 2 bases and J by 5 bases, with 13 bases between the two germline ends. The germline gives CDR1 SQVTM, CDR2 ANQGSEA. This CDR3 reads CSVETGSSDEQYF. DNA for the CDR3: TGCAGCGTTGAAACAGGGAGTAGCGACGAGCAGTACTTC.

J is TRBJ2-2 and V is TRBV7-2; D is ambiguous. Germline lookup yields CDR1 SGHTA and CDR2 FQGNSA. The CDR3 consists of 16 residues. Trimming pared 5 bases from V and 0 bases from J, leaving 13 bases between. The CDR3 DNA reads as TGTGCCAGCAGCCCCAGGACCATAGCGAACACCGGGGAGCTGTTTTTT. As protein: CASSPRTIANTGELFF.

This chain links TRBV28 with TRBJ2-7; 7 bases are shared with TRBD2. Per the germline V gene, CDR1 is MDHEN and CDR2 is SYDVKM. The length of the CDR3 is 15 residues. The V segment lost 2 bases and the J segment 0 bases; nucleotides outside the gene matches: 4. The CDR3: CASSLLGGSSYEQYF. CDR3 DNA: TGTGCCAGCAGTTTACTCGGCGGGAGCTCCTACGAGCAGTACTTC.

The rearrangement joins TRBV6-5 to TRBJ2-3; D may be TRBD1 (5 bases). The CDR3 contains 14 residues. CDR1 is MNHEY, CDR2 SVGAGI, per germline. V was cut by 5 bases and J by 4 bases, with 13 bases left in between. DNA of the CDR3: TGTGCCAGCAGTCCACGTCAGGGCGCAGATACGCAGTATTTT. This sequence encodes CASSPRQGADTQYF.

The chain couples TRBV28 to TRBJ2-1; TRBD2 matches at 10 bases. V trimming: 2 bases; J trimming: 4 bases; junction bases outside the gene matches: 8. CDR1 and CDR2 from the germline V gene are MDHEN and SYDVKM. CDR3 length equals 17 residues. The CDR3 loop reads CASSLKLGLAYYNEQFF. CDR3 DNA sequence: TGTGCCAGCAGTTTAAAATTGGGACTAGCGTATTACAATGAGCAGTTCTTC.

The V call is TRBV21-1, the J call TRBJ1-2. TRBV21-1 is reported as a pseudogene. The length of the CDR3 is 15 residues. The CDR3 is CASSIIGPTVYGYTF. The CDR3 DNA reads as TGTGCCAGCAGCATCATAGGACCCACGGTCTATGGCTACACCTTC.

The rearrangement uses TRBV5-1 and TRBJ2-7, with 9 nucleotides matching TRBD1. The CDR3 loop spans 15 amino acids. The ends lost 3 bases at V and 5 bases at J; junction bases unmatched: 9. The germline CDR1 and CDR2 sequences are SGHRS and YFSETQ. As DNA, the CDR3 is TGCGCCAGCAGCTCCCGGACAGGGGAGATCAACGAGCAGTACTTC. Translating gives CASSSRTGEINEQYF.

The chain carries TRBV25-1 and TRBJ2-7; D may be TRBD1 (6 bases). V was trimmed by 4 bases and J by 1 base, leaving 20 bases between them. Per germline, CDR1 MGHDK and CDR2 SYGVNS. The CDR3 contains 17 residues. CDR3 coding DNA: TGTGCCAGCAGTGGATGGGACATTACGTCGCAGTCCTACGAGCAGTACTTC. Translation gives CASSGWDITSQSYEQYF.

V gene TRBV6-5 combines with J gene TRBJ1-1; 10 nucleotides line up with TRBD1. V shed 4 bases, J shed 1 base, and the junction held 3 bases outside the gene matches. The V gene's germline CDR1 is MNHEY and CDR2 SVGAGI. The CDR3 covers 15 residues. The CDR3 nucleotides are TGTGCCAGCAGTTGGGACAGGGGCGGGAACACTGAAGCTTTCTTT. Its translation is CASSWDRGGNTEAFF.

The chain recombines TRBV15 with TRBJ1-5; 7 positions match TRBD1. Trimming took 3 bases from V and 3 from J; bases not matched to a gene: 5. Germline CDR1 is LNHNV and CDR2 is YYDKDF (reference sequence). This CDR3 is built from 15 residues. CDR3: CATSSAGQTNQPQHF. The CDR3 DNA reads TGTGCCACCAGCAGCGCGGGACAGACCAATCAGCCCCAGCATTTT.

V and J are TRBV11-2 and TRBJ2-7; D is unresolved. Trimming pared 0 bases from V and 12 bases from J, leaving 15 bases between. Germline V gene lookup returns CDR1 SGHAT and CDR2 FQNNGV. The CDR3 spans 13 residues. The CDR3 DNA is TGTGCCAGCAGCTTAGAAGTGCAGCGCGAATGGTACTTC. Amino acids: CASSLEVQREWYF. The entire variable domain, with the rest obtained from reference TRBV11-2 and TRBJ2-7, is as follows: EAGVAQSPRYKIIEKRQSVAFWCNPISGHATLYWYQQILGQGPKLLIQFQNNGVVDDSQLPKDRFSAERLKGVDSTLKIQPAKLEDSAVYLCASSLEVQREWYFGPGTRLTVT.

This clone was detected only once. The V and J genes are TRBV6-4 and TRBJ1-2, with a possible D match to TRBD1 (5 bases). CDR1 is MRHNA, CDR2 SNTAGT, per germline. This CDR3 region has 13 residues. V was pared by 2 bases and J by 5 bases, with 9 bases between. This CDR3 reads CASSDGAGYGYTF. The CDR3 nucleotides are TGTGCCAGCAGTGACGGGGCGGGGTATGGCTACACCTTC.

This chain connects TRBV27 to TRBJ2-3; the D is unclear. V shed 6 bases and J shed 4 bases, with 11 bases lying between them. This CDR3 region has 13 residues. Germline values: CDR1 MNHEY, CDR2 SMNVEV (reference sequence). The CDR3 DNA reads TGTGCCAGCAGAACTATTGGGGCAGATACGCAGTATTTT. Its translation is CASRTIGADTQYF.

The rearrangement joins TRBV19 to TRBJ1-4; a possible D gene is TRBD1 (5 bases). CDR1 is LNHDA and CDR2 is SQIVND in the germline V gene (reference sequence). This CDR3 spans 15 amino acids. The V end was cut by 4 bases, the J end by 3 bases, with 12 bases between. The CDR3 coding sequence is TGTGCCAGTAGTACCGCCTGGGGACCTAATGAAAAACTGTTTTTT. This codes for CASSTAWGPNEKLFF.

The rearrangement uses TRBV15 and TRBJ2-7; 7 bases line up with TRBD1. V was clipped by 1 base and J by 3 bases; unmatched bases: 15. The V gene's germline CDR1 is LNHNV and CDR2 YYDKDF (reference sequence). There are 18 residues in the CDR3. The chain's CDR3 is CATSRVPGTEIGDYEQYF. In DNA form, the CDR3 reads TGTGCCACCAGCAGAGTTCCCGGGACAGAGATTGGGGACTACGAGCAGTACTTC.

The gene calls are TRBV15 and TRBJ2-1; 9 bases align to TRBD2. Germline V gene lookup returns CDR1 LNHNV and CDR2 YYDKDF (reference sequence). This CDR3 spans 13 amino acids. The V segment lost 6 bases and the J segment 5 bases; nucleotides outside the gene matches: 2. The CDR3 region is CATRASGDNEQFF. The CDR3 region has the DNA TGTGCCACCAGGGCTAGCGGGGACAATGAGCAGTTCTTC.

Comment on this clone: The same CDR3 arises from other DNA sequences in this sample as well. In nucleotides, the CDR3 is TGCGCCAGCAGCTTCGGGACAGGGGGCTACGAGCAGTACTTC. Amino acids: CASSFGTGGYEQYF. The chain uses TRBV5-1 and TRBJ2-7; 11 bases are shared with TRBD1. This CDR3 comprises 14 residues. The J segment lost 3 bases and the V segment lost 2 bases, leaving 1 base of the junction unmatched. CDR1 is SGHRS, CDR2 YFSETQ, per germline.

The rearrangement links TRBV6-6 to TRBJ1-2; no definite D call. This CDR3 is 15 amino acids long. From germline, CDR1 is MNHNY and CDR2 SVGAGI (reference sequence). Trimming shortened V by 0 bases and J by 1 base, and 9 bases separated the two germline ends. CDR3 DNA sequence: TGTGCCAGCAGTTACTCTTTACAGAGTAACTATGGCTACACCTTC. This codes for CASSYSLQSNYGYTF.

The rearrangement uses TRBV15 and TRBJ2-7, with D hard to call. The CDR3 extends over 14 amino acids. Trimming pared 5 bases from V and 4 bases from J, leaving 15 bases between. Germline V lookup: CDR1 LNHNV, CDR2 YYDKDF (reference sequence). CDR3 sequence reads: CATSSSPPGYEQYF. Here the CDR3 DNA reads TGTGCCACCAGCTCTTCCCCTCCAGGTTACGAGCAGTACTTC.

The chain uses TRBV11-2 and TRBJ2-1; D might be TRBD2 (6 bases). Germline CDR1 is SGHAT and CDR2 is FQNNGV. The CDR3 runs to 15 residues. Trimming took off 5 bases at V and 3 bases at J, with 14 bases between the two ends. Here the CDR3 DNA reads TGTGCCAGCAGCCCATTAGCGGAAAACTACAATGAGCAGTTCTTC. It specifies CASSPLAENYNEQFF.

The V and J genes are TRBV29-1 and TRBJ2-1; perhaps TRBD2 as D (6 bases). CDR1 and CDR2 (germline): SQVTM, ANQGSEA. V gave up 0 bases and J gave up 0 bases, with 9 bases separating them. The CDR3 runs 15 residues. The CDR3 DNA reads TGCAGCGTTGAAGACACCGGGAGCTCCTACAATGAGCAGTTCTTC. It encodes CSVEDTGSSYNEQFF.

This clone came up once. This chain links TRBV28 with TRBJ2-7, with 9 bases aligning to TRBD2. After removal of 10 bases from V and 5 bases from J, the junction contained 15 bases not matched to a gene. The germline V gene has CDR1 MDHEN and CDR2 SYDVKM. This CDR3 contains 15 residues. CDR3 nucleotide sequence: TGTGCCACCCGGGACACCGGACTAGCGATAGACGAGCAGTACTTC. This translates into CATRDTGLAIDEQYF.

The chain has TRBV29-1 and TRBJ2-7, with D perhaps given as TRBD1 or TRBD2 (5 bases each). In germline, CDR1 is SQVTM, CDR2 ANQGSEA. Between the trimmed V and J ends, which lost 5 bases and 0 bases, there was a span of 17 bases. The CDR3 covers 15 residues. Here the CDR3 DNA reads TGCAGCGTTAATTCGAAAGCCGGGACCTCCTACGAGCAGTACTTC. It translates to CSVNSKAGTSYEQYF.

The chain combines TRBV27 with TRBJ1-1, with no clear D. Between the trimmed V and J ends, which lost 5 bases and 5 bases, there was a span of 12 bases. This CDR3 spans 13 amino acids. Per the germline V gene, CDR1 is MNHEY and CDR2 is SMNVEV (reference sequence). As DNA, the CDR3 is TGTGCCAGCAGTCCGCCGGGGTGGACTGAAGCTTTCTTT. It encodes CASSPPGWTEAFF.